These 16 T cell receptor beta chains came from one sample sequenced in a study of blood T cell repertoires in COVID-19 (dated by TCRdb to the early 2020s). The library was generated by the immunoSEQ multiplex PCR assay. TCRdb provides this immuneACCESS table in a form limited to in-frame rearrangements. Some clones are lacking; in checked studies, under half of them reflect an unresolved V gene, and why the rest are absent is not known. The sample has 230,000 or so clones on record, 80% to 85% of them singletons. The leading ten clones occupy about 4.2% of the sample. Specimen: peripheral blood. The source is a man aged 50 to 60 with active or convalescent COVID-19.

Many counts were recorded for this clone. The CDR3 here is CASSLYGSAEAFF. The CDR3 nucleotides are TGTGCCAGCAGCTTGTACGGGAGCGCTGAAGCTTTCTTT. The chain couples TRBV5-4 to TRBJ1-1; no definite D call. V was shortened by 1 base and J by 6 bases, with 10 bases between the two germline ends. Per germline, CDR1 SGHNT and CDR2 YYREEE (reference sequence). The CDR3 consists of 13 residues. Drawing the rest from reference TRBV5-4 and TRBJ1-1, the complete variable domain is ETGVTQSPTHLIKTRGQQVTLRCSSQSGHNTVSWYQQALGQGPQFIFQYYREEENGRGNFPPRFSGLQFPNYSSELNVNALELDDSALYLCASSLYGSAEAFFGQGTRLTVV.

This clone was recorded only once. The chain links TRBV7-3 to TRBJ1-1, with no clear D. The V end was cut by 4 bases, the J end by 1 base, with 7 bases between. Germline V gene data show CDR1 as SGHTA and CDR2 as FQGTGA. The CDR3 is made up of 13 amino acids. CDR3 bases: TGTGCCAGCAGCTCCAGTCCGAACACTGAAGCTTTCTTT. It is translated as CASSSSPNTEAFF.

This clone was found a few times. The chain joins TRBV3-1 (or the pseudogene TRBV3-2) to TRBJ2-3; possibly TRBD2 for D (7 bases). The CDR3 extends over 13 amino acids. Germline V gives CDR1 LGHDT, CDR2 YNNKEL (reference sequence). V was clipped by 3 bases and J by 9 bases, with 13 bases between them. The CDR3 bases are TGTGCCAGCAGCCAGGCGAGGGGGGGAACGCAGTATTTT. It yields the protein CASSQARGGTQYF.

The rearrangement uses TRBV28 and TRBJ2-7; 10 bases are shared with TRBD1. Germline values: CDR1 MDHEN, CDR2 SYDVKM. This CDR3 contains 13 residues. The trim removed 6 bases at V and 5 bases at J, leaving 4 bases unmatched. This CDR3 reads CASRPGQGDEQYF. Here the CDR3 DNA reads TGTGCCAGCAGACCAGGACAGGGGGACGAGCAGTACTTC.

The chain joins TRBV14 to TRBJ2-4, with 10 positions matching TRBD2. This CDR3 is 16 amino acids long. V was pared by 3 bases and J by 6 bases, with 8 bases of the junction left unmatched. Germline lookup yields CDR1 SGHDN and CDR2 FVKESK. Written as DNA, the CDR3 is TGTGCCAGCAGCCAGCGCTCTAGCGGGGGCAGAAACATTCAGTACTTC. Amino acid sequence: CASSQRSSGGRNIQYF. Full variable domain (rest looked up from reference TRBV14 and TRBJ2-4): EAGVTQFPSHSVIEKGQTVTLRCDPISGHDNLYWYRRVMGKEIKFLLHFVKESKQDESGMPNNRFLAERTGGTYSTLKVQPAELEDSGVYFCASSQRSSGGRNIQYFGAGTRLSVL.

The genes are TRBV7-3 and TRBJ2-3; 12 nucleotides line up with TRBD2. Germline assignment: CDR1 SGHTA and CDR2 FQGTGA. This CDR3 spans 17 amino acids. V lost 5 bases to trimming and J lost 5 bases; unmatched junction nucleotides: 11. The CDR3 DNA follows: TGTGCCAGCAGCGCTAACCTTGGACTAGCGGGGCAAGATACGCAGTATTTT. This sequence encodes CASSANLGLAGQDTQYF.

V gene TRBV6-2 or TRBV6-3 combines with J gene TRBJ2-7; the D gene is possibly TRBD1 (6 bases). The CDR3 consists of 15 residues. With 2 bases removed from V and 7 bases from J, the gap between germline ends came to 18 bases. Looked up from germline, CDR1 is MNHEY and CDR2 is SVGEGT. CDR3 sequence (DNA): TGTGCCAGCAGTTACGCCCGGGACATCACAGAGGAGCAGTACTTC. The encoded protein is CASSYARDITEEQYF.

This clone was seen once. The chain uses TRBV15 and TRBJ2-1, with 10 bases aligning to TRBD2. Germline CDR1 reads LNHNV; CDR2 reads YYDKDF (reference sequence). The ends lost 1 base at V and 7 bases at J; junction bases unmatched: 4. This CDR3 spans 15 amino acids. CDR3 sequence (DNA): TGTGCCACCAGCAGAGTGACTAGCGGGTCGAATGAGCAGTTCTTC. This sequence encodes CATSRVTSGSNEQFF.

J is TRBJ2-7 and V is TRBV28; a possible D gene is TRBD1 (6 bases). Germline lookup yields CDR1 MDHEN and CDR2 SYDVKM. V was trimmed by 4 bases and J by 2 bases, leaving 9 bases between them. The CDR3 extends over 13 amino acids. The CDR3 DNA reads TGTGCCAGCAGTTGGGACACCACCTACGAGCAGTACTTC. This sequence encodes CASSWDTTYEQYF.

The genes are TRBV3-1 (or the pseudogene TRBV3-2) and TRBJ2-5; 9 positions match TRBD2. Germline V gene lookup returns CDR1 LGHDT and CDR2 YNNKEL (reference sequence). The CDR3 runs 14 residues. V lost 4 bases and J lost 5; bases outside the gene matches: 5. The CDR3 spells CASSPSGVPETQYF. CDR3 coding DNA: TGTGCCAGCAGCCCTAGCGGGGTACCGGAGACCCAGTACTTC.

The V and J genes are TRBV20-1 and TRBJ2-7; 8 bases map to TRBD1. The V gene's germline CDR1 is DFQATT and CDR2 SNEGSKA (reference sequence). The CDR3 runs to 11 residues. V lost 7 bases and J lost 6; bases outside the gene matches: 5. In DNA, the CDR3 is TGCAGTGGTCAGGGGGCTCGCGAGCAGTACTTC. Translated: CSGQGAREQYF.

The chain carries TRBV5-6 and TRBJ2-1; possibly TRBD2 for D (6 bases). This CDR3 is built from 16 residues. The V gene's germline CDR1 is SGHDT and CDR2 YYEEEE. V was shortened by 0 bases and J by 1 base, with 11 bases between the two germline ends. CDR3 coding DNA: TGTGCCAGCAGCTTGGTGGCGGGGAAGTCCTACAATGAGCAGTTCTTC. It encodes CASSLVAGKSYNEQFF.

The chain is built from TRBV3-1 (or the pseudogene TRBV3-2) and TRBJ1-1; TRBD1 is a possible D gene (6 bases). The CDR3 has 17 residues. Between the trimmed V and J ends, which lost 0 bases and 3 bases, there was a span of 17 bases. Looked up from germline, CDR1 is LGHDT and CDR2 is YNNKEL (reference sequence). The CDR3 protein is CASSQDKGQSEDTEAFF. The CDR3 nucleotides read TGTGCCAGCAGCCAAGATAAGGGACAATCGGAGGACACTGAAGCTTTCTTT.

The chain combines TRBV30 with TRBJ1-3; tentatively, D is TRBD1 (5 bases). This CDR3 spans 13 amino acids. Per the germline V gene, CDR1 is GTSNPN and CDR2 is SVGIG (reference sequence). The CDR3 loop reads CGSGRDSGNTIYF. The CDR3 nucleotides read TGTGGATCCGGCAGGGACTCTGGAAACACCATATATTTT.

In DNA, the CDR3 is TGTGCCAGCAGCCAAGGGGAGACTTGGGGGGGAGACACAGATACGCAGTATTTT. This translates into CASSQGETWGGDTDTQYF. This chain connects TRBV4-2 to TRBJ2-3; 7 positions agree with TRBD2. The CDR3 length is 18 residues. V dropped 1 base and J dropped 2; count of bases not matched to a gene: 12. Germline V gives CDR1 LGHNA, CDR2 YNFKEQ.

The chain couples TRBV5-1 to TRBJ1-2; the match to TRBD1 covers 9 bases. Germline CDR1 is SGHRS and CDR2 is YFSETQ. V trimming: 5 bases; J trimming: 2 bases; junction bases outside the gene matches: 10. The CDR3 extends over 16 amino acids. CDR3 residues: CASRPTGQGNNYGYTF. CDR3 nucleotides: TGCGCCAGCAGACCGACTGGACAGGGGAACAACTATGGCTACACCTTC.